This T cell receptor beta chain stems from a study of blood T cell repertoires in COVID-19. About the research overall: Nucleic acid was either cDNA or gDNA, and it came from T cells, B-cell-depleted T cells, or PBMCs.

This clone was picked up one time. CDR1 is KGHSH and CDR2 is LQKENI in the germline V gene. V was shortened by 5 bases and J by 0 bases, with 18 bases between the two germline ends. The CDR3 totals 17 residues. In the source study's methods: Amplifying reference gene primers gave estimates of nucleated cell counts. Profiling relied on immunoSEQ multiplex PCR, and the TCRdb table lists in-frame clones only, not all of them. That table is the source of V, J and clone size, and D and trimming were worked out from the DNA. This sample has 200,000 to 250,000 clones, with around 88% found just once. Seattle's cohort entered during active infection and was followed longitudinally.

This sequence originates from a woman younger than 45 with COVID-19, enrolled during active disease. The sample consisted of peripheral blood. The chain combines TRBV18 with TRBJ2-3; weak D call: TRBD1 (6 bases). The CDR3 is CASSGTSSPLSTDTQYF. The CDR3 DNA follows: TGTGCCAGCTCAGGGACATCGTCCCCTCTCAGCACAGATACGCAGTATTTT.